The next 28 T cell receptor beta chains were all read from a single sample in a study of neoadjuvant nivolumab and ipilimumab in lung cancer. Some clones are missing from TCRdb's copy, which holds only in-frame ones; the method was immunoSEQ multiplex PCR. Of tens of thousands of clones in the sample, nearly 90% were seen once. This specimen was peripheral blood, taken before neoadjuvant nivolumab, alone or with ipilimumab. All receptors come from an adult with non-small cell lung cancer.

The rearrangement joins TRBV11-2 to TRBJ2-2; D gene uncertain. V lost 11 bases to trimming and J lost 6 bases, with 10 bases between them. CDR1 is SGHAT, CDR2 FQNNGV, per germline. CDR3 length: 11 residues. The DNA for the CDR3 is TGTGCCCACAGATCGTCCGGGGAGCTGTTTTTT. Its translation is CAHRSSGELFF. Using reference TRBV11-2 and TRBJ2-2 for the parts outside the CDR3, the full variable domain is EAGVAQSPRYKIIEKRQSVAFWCNPISGHATLYWYQQILGQGPKLLIQFQNNGVVDDSQLPKDRFSAERLKGVDSTLKIQPAKLEDSAVYLCAHRSSGELFFGEGSRLTVL.

The chain uses TRBV19 and TRBJ1-1; D unclear. The CDR3 consists of 14 residues. Trimming shortened V by 6 bases and J by 4 bases, and 15 bases separated the two germline ends. Germline loops: CDR1 LNHDA, CDR2 SQIVND (reference sequence). CDR3 protein: CASSQKSGSTEAFF. The CDR3 DNA reads as TGTGCCAGTAGCCAAAAGAGTGGTAGCACTGAAGCTTTCTTT.

This rearrangement joins TRBV10-2 to TRBJ2-1, with D tentatively TRBD1 or TRBD2 (5 bases each). Germline-derived CDR1 and CDR2 are WSHSY and SAAADI. Trimming cost V 6 bases and J 6 bases, with 21 bases left between them. The CDR3 spans 16 residues. In DNA form, the CDR3 reads TGCGCCAGCAGGACCCGGGAAGACCGAGGGACCAATGAGCAGTTCTTC. This translates into CASRTREDRGTNEQFF.

The chain couples TRBV30 to TRBJ1-1; D is undetermined. Germline V CDR1 and CDR2: GTSNPN, SVGIG (reference sequence). This CDR3 comprises 14 residues. Trimming removed 0 bases at V and 0 bases at J, with 8 bases between. This CDR3 is CAWSVGAMNTEAFF. DNA of the CDR3: TGTGCCTGGAGTGTAGGAGCCATGAACACTGAAGCTTTCTTT.

The chain is built from TRBV30 and TRBJ1-4; D gene ambiguous. Trimming cost V 0 bases and J 4 bases, with 6 bases left between them. The germline V gene encodes CDR1 GTSNPN and CDR2 SVGIG (reference sequence). The length of the CDR3 is 13 residues. The CDR3 is CAWSVYNNEKLFF. In DNA form, the CDR3 reads TGTGCCTGGAGTGTATATAATAATGAAAAACTGTTTTTT.

This clone was counted once. The V and J genes are TRBV27 and TRBJ2-7; D not certain. This CDR3 region has 11 residues. The V end was cut by 2 bases, the J end by 5 bases, with 4 bases between. Germline-derived CDR1 and CDR2 are MNHEY and SMNVEV (reference sequence). The CDR3 here is CASSLGNEQYF. CDR3 coding DNA: TGTGCCAGCAGTTTAGGGAACGAGCAGTACTTC.

This chain uses TRBV30 with TRBJ2-7; weak D call: TRBD1 (5 bases). V dropped 3 bases and J dropped 3 bases, with 12 bases sitting between them. The CDR3 spans 13 residues. Per germline, CDR1 GTSNPN and CDR2 SVGIG (reference sequence). CDR3: CAWRGQTGYEQYF. Written as DNA, the CDR3 is TGTGCCTGGAGGGGGCAGACGGGCTACGAGCAGTACTTC.

The chain links TRBV9 to TRBJ2-1, with TRBD2 identical over 14 bases. V was clipped by 4 bases and J by 3 bases; unmatched bases: 12. Per the germline V gene, CDR1 is SGDLS and CDR2 is YYNGEE. The CDR3 totals 19 residues. This CDR3 reads CASSRTGTSGSSLYNEQFF. DNA for the CDR3: TGTGCCAGCAGCCGCACCGGGACTAGCGGGAGTTCTCTCTACAATGAGCAGTTCTTC.

To note about this clone: One end of the junction does not line up with germline, which may come from a read error. The genes are TRBV4-1 and TRBJ2-7, with a tentative D call TRBD2 (5 bases). The CDR3 totals 15 residues. Germline V lookup: CDR1 MGHRA, CDR2 YSYEKL. In DNA, the CDR3 is TGCGCCAGCAGCCAAGATCGGGGTGGCGTGCTACGAGCACACTTC. It translates to CASSQDRGGVLRAHF.

The genes are TRBV5-1 and TRBJ2-7, with 7 nucleotides matching TRBD1. Trimming cost V 4 bases and J 2 bases; bases outside gene matches: 3. Germline assignment: CDR1 SGHRS and CDR2 YFSETQ. This CDR3 contains 13 residues. The DNA for the CDR3 is TGCGCCAGCAGCGCCGGGACAGCCTACGAGCAGTACTTC. It codes for CASSAGTAYEQYF.

This chain links TRBV6-6 with TRBJ2-5; D not resolved. Between the trimmed V and J ends, which lost 2 bases and 1 base, there was a span of 5 bases. Germline V gene data show CDR1 as MNHNY and CDR2 as SVGAGI (reference sequence). This CDR3 region has 13 residues. Here the CDR3 DNA reads TGTGCCAGCAGTTACCCACCCCAAGAGACCCAGTACTTC. Translating it yields CASSYPPQETQYF.

This sequence joins TRBV19 and TRBJ2-2; D not resolved. Germline loops: CDR1 LNHDA, CDR2 SQIVND (reference sequence). The CDR3 loop spans 12 amino acids. Trimming cost V 11 bases and J 5 bases, with 12 bases left between them. The CDR3 loop is CAGSLFTGELFF. CDR3 coding DNA: TGTGCCGGATCCCTTTTTACCGGGGAGCTGTTTTTT.

The chain recombines TRBV30 with TRBJ2-5; 10 bases align to TRBD2. Germline V lookup: CDR1 GTSNPN, CDR2 SVGIG (reference sequence). The CDR3 extends over 17 amino acids. V was clipped by 0 bases and J by 1 base; unmatched bases: 8. The CDR3 DNA reads TGTGCCTGGAGTGTACGAAGGACTAGCGGCTCCCAAGAGACCCAGTACTTC. Its translation: CAWSVRRTSGSQETQYF.

The chain has TRBV18 and TRBJ1-4; unclear D gene. The germline CDR1 and CDR2 sequences are KGHSH and LQKENI. The ends were cut back, 0 bases at V and 3 bases at J, with 14 bases in the middle. This CDR3 contains 17 residues. CDR3 sequence reads: CASSPPITVAANEKLFF. The DNA of the CDR3 is TGTGCCAGCTCACCACCAATAACGGTAGCGGCTAATGAAAAACTGTTTTTT. Complete variable domain (other parts from reference TRBV18 and TRBJ1-4): NAGVMQNPRHLVRRRGQEARLRCSPMKGHSHVYWYRQLPEEGLKFMVYLQKENIIDESGMPKERFSAEFPKEGPSILRIQQVVRGDSAAYFCASSPPITVAANEKLFFGSGTQLSVL.

The chain employs TRBV11-3 and TRBJ2-1; possibly TRBD2 for D (6 bases). V lost 0 bases to trimming and J lost 0 bases, with 9 bases between them. Germline V CDR1 and CDR2: SGHNT, YENEEA. This CDR3 spans 16 amino acids. CDR3 residues: CASSLDIGSSYNEQFF. DNA of the CDR3: TGTGCCAGCAGCTTAGATATCGGGAGCTCCTACAATGAGCAGTTCTTC.

This clone was seen only a few times. The V and J genes are TRBV19 and TRBJ1-4; perhaps TRBD1 as D (6 bases). Trimming pared 5 bases from V and 1 base from J, leaving 8 bases between. In germline, CDR1 is LNHDA, CDR2 SQIVND (reference sequence). CDR3 length: 14 amino acids. CDR3 sequence reads: CASSLTGTNEKLFF. The CDR3 DNA sequence: TGTGCCAGTAGTCTGACAGGAACTAATGAAAAACTGTTTTTT.

The CDR3 is CASSSQGLSSYNEQFF. CDR3 bases: TGTGCCAGCAGCTCTCAGGGACTGAGCTCCTACAATGAGCAGTTCTTC. The chain is built from TRBV7-2 and TRBJ2-1; weak D call: TRBD2 (6 bases). Germline V CDR1 and CDR2: SGHTA, FQGNSA. There are 16 residues in the CDR3. Trimming took off 4 bases at V and 0 bases at J, with 13 bases between the two ends. The full variable domain, its missing parts supplied by reference TRBV7-2 and TRBJ2-1, is GAGVSQSPSNKVTEKGKDVELRCDPISGHTALYWYRQSLGQGLEFLIYFQGNSAPDKSGLPSDRFSAERTGGSVSTLTIQRTQQEDSAVYLCASSSQGLSSYNEQFFGPGTRLTVL.

The V gene is TRBV9, the J gene TRBJ1-4; TRBD1 is a possible D gene (5 bases). The V gene lost 2 bases and the J gene lost 3 bases, with 14 bases spanning the gap. This CDR3 contains 16 residues. Germline CDR1 reads SGDLS; CDR2 reads YYNGEE. The CDR3 nucleotides are TGTGCCAGCAGCGTCGAACCACGGGGACCTAATGAAAAACTGTTTTTT. This encodes CASSVEPRGPNEKLFF. Together with reference TRBV9 and TRBJ1-4, the CDR3 gives the full variable domain: DSGVTQTPKHLITATGQRVTLRCSPRSGDLSVYWYQQSLDQGLQFLIQYYNGEERAKGNILERFSAQQFPDLHSELNLSSLELGDSALYFCASSVEPRGPNEKLFFGSGTQLSVL.

This clone has just one count. The chain carries TRBV18 and TRBJ2-1; D remains unclear. The germline CDR1 and CDR2 sequences are KGHSH and LQKENI. V lost 0 bases and J 3 bases, leaving 9 bases between the germline ends. The CDR3 loop spans 15 amino acids. The CDR3 DNA sequence: TGTGCCAGCTCACCACCTAGACCAGACTACAATGAGCAGTTCTTC. Protein: CASSPPRPDYNEQFF.

This chain joins TRBV5-1 and TRBJ2-1; 9 nucleotides agree with TRBD2. Germline CDR1 reads SGHRS; CDR2 reads YFSETQ. J lost 5 bases, V lost 4 bases, and 4 bases had no gene match. The CDR3 is 14 residues long. CDR3 sequence reads: CASSKTSGNNEQFF. The CDR3 DNA reads TGCGCCAGCAGCAAGACTAGCGGAAACAATGAGCAGTTCTTC.

This clone was observed a few times. The V and J genes are TRBV7-2 and TRBJ1-2, with D hard to call. Germline V gives CDR1 SGHTA, CDR2 FQGNSA. V lost 3 bases, J lost 0 bases, and 5 bases lay in between. The CDR3 length is 13 residues. In DNA form, the CDR3 reads TGTGCCAGCAGCTTTGGAGCTAACTATGGCTACACCTTC. Translated, it gives CASSFGANYGYTF.

The rearrangement links TRBV7-2 to TRBJ1-2, with D perhaps matching TRBD1 (6 bases). The V and J ends lost 5 bases and 6 bases respectively, with 16 bases between them. Germline CDR1 reads SGHTA; CDR2 reads FQGNSA. The CDR3 is made up of 14 amino acids. CDR3 sequence: CASSTTTGPHGYTF. CDR3 bases: TGTGCCAGCAGCACAACAACAGGGCCCCATGGCTACACCTTC. The full variable domain, rest sourced from reference TRBV7-2 and TRBJ1-2, is GAGVSQSPSNKVTEKGKDVELRCDPISGHTALYWYRQSLGQGLEFLIYFQGNSAPDKSGLPSDRFSAERTGGSVSTLTIQRTQQEDSAVYLCASSTTTGPHGYTFGSGTRLTVV.

The chain is built from TRBV15 and TRBJ2-3; 8 nucleotides align to TRBD2. V lost 0 bases to trimming and J lost 6 bases; unmatched junction nucleotides: 11. The CDR3 loop spans 17 amino acids. Germline V gene data show CDR1 as LNHNV and CDR2 as YYDKDF (reference sequence). The CDR3 sequence: CATSRDRGGMGWDTQYF. The CDR3 DNA follows: TGTGCCACCAGCAGAGATCGGGGGGGGATGGGTTGGGATACGCAGTATTTT.

The V call is TRBV29-1, the J call TRBJ1-4; 8 nucleotides agree with TRBD1. The CDR3 is 15 residues long. The germline CDR1 and CDR2 sequences are SQVTM and ANQGSEA. V lost 8 bases and J lost 7; bases outside the gene matches: 15. The CDR3 sequence: CSCRQGSDLGEKLFF. The CDR3 DNA reads as TGCAGCTGTAGACAGGGGTCGGATCTAGGTGAAAAACTGTTTTTT.

This rearrangement joins TRBV19 to TRBJ2-6; possible D gene TRBD2, 5 bases. V was clipped by 1 base and J by 0 bases, with 7 bases between them. This CDR3 is built from 16 residues. Germline assignment: CDR1 LNHDA and CDR2 SQIVND (reference sequence). Here the CDR3 reads CASSIGRSSGANVLTF. DNA for the CDR3: TGTGCCAGTAGTATAGGGAGGAGCTCTGGGGCCAACGTCCTGACTTTC.

The CDR3 reads CAIKTSGRPLNTGELFF. The CDR3 region has the DNA TGTGCCATCAAGACTAGCGGGAGACCACTGAACACCGGGGAGCTGTTTTTT. The rearrangement links TRBV6-9 to TRBJ2-2; 12 bases align to TRBD2. V shed 10 bases, J shed 1 base, and the junction held 10 bases outside the gene matches. The CDR3 has 17 residues. The V gene's germline CDR1 is MNHGY and CDR2 SVAAGI.

The V call is TRBV30, the J call TRBJ2-1; D may be TRBD2 (5 bases). CDR1 and CDR2 (germline): GTSNPN, SVGIG (reference sequence). With 0 bases removed from V and 13 bases from J, the gap between germline ends came to 22 bases. The CDR3 has 15 residues. DNA for the CDR3: TGTGCCTGGAGTGTGGCGACGGCCACTAGTGTTCGCCAGTTCTTC. Residues: CAWSVATATSVRQFF.

The chain has TRBV11-2 and TRBJ2-1; 7 bases are shared with TRBD1. Germline values: CDR1 SGHAT, CDR2 FQNNGV. The junction had 6 bases not matched to a gene; V was cut back by 2 bases and J by 5 bases. The CDR3 length is 15 residues. The CDR3 reads CASSLSGQKNNEQFF. The DNA of the CDR3 is TGTGCCAGCAGCTTATCGGGACAGAAGAACAATGAGCAGTTCTTC.